The entry below gives a single T cell receptor (beta chain) sequence along with its context. The data were produced by immunoSEQ multiplex PCR, yet TCRdb's version contains in-frame clones alone and is incomplete. The table lists around 95,000 clones, about 85% of them singletons. The sample comes from a study of blood T cell repertoires in COVID-19. This clonotype was obtained from a woman aged 80 or over with acute or convalescent COVID-19. Sequencing was performed on peripheral blood.

The CDR3 DNA reads as TGTGCCAGCAGCTTAGCGGTTACGGGGGCTAATGAAAAACTGTTTTTT. Encoded protein: CASSLAVTGANEKLFF. This rearrangement joins TRBV7-9 to TRBJ1-4, with D possibly TRBD1 on 5 matching bases. CDR1 and CDR2 (germline): SEHNR, FQNEAQ (reference sequence). This CDR3 region has 16 residues. V was clipped by 0 bases and J by 3 bases, with 11 bases between them. Looking up the rest from reference TRBV7-9 and TRBJ1-4 gives the full variable domain: DTGVSQNPRHKITKRGQNVTFRCDPISEHNRLYWYRQTLGQGPEFLTYFQNEAQLEKSRLLSDRFSAERPKGSFSTLEIQRTEQGDSAMYLCASSLAVTGANEKLFFGSGTQLSVL.